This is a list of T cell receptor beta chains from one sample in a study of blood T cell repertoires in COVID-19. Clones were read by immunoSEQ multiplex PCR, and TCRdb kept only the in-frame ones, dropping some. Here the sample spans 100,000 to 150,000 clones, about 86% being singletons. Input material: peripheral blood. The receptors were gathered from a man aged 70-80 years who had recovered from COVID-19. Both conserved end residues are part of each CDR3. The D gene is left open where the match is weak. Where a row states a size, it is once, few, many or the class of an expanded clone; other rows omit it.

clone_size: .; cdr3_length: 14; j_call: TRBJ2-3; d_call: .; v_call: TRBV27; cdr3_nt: TGTGCCAGCAGTTTACAGACTAGCACAGATACGCAGTATTTT; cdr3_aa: CASSLQTSTDTQYF
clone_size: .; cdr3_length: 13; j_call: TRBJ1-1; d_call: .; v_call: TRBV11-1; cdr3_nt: TGTGCCAGCAGCTCTAGGGGGAACACTGAAGCTTTCTTT; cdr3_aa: CASSSRGNTEAFF
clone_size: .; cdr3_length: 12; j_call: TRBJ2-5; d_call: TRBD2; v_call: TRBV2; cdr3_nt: TGTGCCGTTGGGACTAACCAAGAGACCCAGTACTTC; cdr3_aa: CAVGTNQETQYF
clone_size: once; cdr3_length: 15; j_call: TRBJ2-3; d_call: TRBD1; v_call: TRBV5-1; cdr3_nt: TGCGCCAGCAGCCTCTCTGACAGGGGCGGCGATACGCAGTATTTT; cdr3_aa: CASSLSDRGGDTQYF
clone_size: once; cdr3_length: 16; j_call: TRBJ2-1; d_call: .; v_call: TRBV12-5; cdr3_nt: TGTGCTAGTGGTCCCCGGCACTACGGGGGATACAATGAGCAGTTCTTC; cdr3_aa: CASGPRHYGGYNEQFF
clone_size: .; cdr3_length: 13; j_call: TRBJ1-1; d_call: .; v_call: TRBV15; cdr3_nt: TGTGCCACCGGGCACAGCCTGAACACTGAAGCTTTCTTT; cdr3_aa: CATGHSLNTEAFF
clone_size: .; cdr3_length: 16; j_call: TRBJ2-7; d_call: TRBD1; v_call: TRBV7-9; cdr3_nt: TGTGCCAGCAGCCCCGTGGGGGGACAGGGGACCTACGAGCAGTACTTC; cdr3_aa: CASSPVGGQGTYEQYF
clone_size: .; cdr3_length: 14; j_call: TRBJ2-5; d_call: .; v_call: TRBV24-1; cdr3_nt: TGTGCCACCAGTGATTGCAGGGGGGAGGAGACCCAGTACTTC; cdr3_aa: CATSDCRGEETQYF
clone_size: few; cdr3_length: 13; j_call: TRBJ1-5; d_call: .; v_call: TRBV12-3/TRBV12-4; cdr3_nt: TGTGCCAGCAGCCCCGGGACGCCGGGAGTCCAGCATTTT; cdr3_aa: CASSPGTPGVQHF
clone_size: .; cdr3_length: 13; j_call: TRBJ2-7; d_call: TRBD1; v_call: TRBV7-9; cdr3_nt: TGTGCCAGCAGCTTAGTGGCAGGGGGCGAGCAGTACTTC; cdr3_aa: CASSLVAGGEQYF
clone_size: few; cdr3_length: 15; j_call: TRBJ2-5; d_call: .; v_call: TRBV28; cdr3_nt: TGTGCCAGCAGCCTTGGGGGAGCGGGTGTGGAGACCCAGTACTTC; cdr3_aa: CASSLGGAGVETQYF
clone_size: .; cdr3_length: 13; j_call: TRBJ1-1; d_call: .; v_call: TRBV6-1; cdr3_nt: TGTGCCAGCAGTTTTTCGGGGGACACTGAAGCTTTCTTT; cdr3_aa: CASSFSGDTEAFF
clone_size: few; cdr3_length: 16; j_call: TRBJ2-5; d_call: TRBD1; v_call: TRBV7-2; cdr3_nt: TGTGCCAGCAGCAAGCGAGGGGGCGCGGGTCAAGAGACCCAGTACTTC; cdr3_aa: CASSKRGGAGQETQYF
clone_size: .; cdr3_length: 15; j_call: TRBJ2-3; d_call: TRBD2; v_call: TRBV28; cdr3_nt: TGTGCCAGCAGTTTTGAAGCGGGGCGCACAGATACGCAGTATTTT; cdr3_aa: CASSFEAGRTDTQYF
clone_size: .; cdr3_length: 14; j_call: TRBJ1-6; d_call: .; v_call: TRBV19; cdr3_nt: TGTGCCAGTACTCGGAGCTCCTATAATTCACCCCTCCACTTT; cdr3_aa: CASTRSSYNSPLHF
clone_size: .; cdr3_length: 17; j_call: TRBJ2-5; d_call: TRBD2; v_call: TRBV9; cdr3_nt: TGTGCCAGCAGCGTAGGGGCTAGCGGGAGTCTAGGGGAGACCCAGTACTTC; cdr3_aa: CASSVGASGSLGETQYF
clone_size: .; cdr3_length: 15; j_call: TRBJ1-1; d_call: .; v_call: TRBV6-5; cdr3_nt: TGTGCCAGCAGTTACTCGATCGAGATGAACACTGAAGCTTTCTTT; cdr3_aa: CASSYSIEMNTEAFF
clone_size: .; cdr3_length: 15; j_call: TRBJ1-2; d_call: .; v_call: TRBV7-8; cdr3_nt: TGTGCCAGCAGCTTAGCGCGCCAGGGGCTATATGGCTACACCTTC; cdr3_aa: CASSLARQGLYGYTF
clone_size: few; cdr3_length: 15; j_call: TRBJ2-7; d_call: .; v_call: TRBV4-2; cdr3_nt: TGTGCCAGCAGCCTTGCCGCGGGCCCCTCCTACGAGCAGTACTTC; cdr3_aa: CASSLAAGPSYEQYF
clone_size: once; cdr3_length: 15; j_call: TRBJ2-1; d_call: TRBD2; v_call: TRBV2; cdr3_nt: TGTGCCAGCAGCTTACTAGCGGGGGGGTTTCATGAGCAGTTCTTC; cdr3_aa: CASSLLAGGFHEQFF
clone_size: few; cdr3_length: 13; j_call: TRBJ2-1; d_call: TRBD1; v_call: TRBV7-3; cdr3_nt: TGTGCCAGCAGCTGGGACAGCTACAATGAGCAGTTCTTC; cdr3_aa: CASSWDSYNEQFF
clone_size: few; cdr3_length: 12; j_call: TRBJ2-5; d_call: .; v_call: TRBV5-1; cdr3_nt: TGCGCCAGCAGCTTCCAACAAGAGACCCAGTACTTC; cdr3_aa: CASSFQQETQYF
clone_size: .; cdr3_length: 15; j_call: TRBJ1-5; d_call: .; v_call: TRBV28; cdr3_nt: TGTGCCAGCGGCCCGGGGGGAGGAGGCAATCAGCCCCAGCATTTT; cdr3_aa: CASGPGGGGNQPQHF
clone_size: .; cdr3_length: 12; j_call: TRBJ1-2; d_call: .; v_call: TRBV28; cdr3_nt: TGTGCCAGCAGACAGGGTAACTATGGCTACACCTTC; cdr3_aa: CASRQGNYGYTF
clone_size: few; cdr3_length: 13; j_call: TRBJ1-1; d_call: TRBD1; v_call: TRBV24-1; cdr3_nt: TGTGCCACCAGTGATGAAACAGGGGGAAGAGCTTTCTTT; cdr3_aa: CATSDETGGRAFF
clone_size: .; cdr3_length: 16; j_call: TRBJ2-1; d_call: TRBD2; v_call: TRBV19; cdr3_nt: TGTGCCAGTAGTCGACTAGCGGGAGGCCCCTACAATGAGCAGTTCTTC; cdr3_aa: CASSRLAGGPYNEQFF
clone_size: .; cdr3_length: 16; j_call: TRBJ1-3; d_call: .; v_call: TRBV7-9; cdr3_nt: TGTGCCAGCAGCTCCGCCACAGGGCTTTTTGGAAACACCATATATTTT; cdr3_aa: CASSSATGLFGNTIYF
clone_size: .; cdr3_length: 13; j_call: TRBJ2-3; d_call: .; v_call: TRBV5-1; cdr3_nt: TGCGCCAGCAGCTTGCCTGGGGCGCATACGCAGTATTTT; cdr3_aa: CASSLPGAHTQYF
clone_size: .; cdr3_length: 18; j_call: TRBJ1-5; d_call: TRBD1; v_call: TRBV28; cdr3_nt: TGTGCCAGCAGTTTTGTTGGGACAGGTCTCGGAGGAAGTCAGCCCCAGCATTTT; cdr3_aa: CASSFVGTGLGGSQPQHF
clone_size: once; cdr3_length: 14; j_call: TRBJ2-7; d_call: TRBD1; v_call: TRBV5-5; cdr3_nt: TGTGCCAGCAGCTCCCGGGACAGGGTAGTCGAGCAGTACTTC; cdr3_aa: CASSSRDRVVEQYF
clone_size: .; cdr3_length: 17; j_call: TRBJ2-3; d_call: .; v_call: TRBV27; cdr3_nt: TGTGCCAGCAGTTTACGGGGCGGGGGCCTTATCACAGATACGCAGTATTTT; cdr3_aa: CASSLRGGGLITDTQYF
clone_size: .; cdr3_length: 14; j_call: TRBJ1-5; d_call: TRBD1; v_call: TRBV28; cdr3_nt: TGTGCCAGCAGTACGGGACAGCGCAATCAGCCCCAGCATTTT; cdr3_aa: CASSTGQRNQPQHF
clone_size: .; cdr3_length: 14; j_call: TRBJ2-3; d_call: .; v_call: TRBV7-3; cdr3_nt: TGTGCCAGCAGCTCCCGGACAGCTACAGATACGCAGTATTTT; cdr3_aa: CASSSRTATDTQYF
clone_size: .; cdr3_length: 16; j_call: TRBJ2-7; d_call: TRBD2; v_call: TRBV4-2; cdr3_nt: TGTGCCAGCAGCCAAGGGCTGGACGGGAGGTTCTACGAGCAGTACTTC; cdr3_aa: CASSQGLDGRFYEQYF
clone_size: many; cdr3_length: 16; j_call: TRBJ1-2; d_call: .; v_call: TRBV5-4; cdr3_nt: TGTGCCAGCAGCTGGTCAACCGGGACAAATTTAGCTGGCTACACCTTC; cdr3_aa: CASSWSTGTNLAGYTF
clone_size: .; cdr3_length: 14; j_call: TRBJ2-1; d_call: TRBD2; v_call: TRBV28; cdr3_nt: TGTGCCGGAGGGGCTAGCGGGGTCAACAATGAGCAGTTCTTC; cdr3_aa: CAGGASGVNNEQFF
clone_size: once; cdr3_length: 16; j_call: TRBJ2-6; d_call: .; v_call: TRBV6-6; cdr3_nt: TGTGCCAGCAGTGGTCGACACAACTCTGGGGCCAACGTCCTGACTTTC; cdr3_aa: CASSGRHNSGANVLTF
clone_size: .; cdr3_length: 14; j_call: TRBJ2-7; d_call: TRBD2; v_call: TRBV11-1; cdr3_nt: TGTGCCAGCAGGACTAGCGGGAGTCCCTACGAGCAGTACTTC; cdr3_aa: CASRTSGSPYEQYF
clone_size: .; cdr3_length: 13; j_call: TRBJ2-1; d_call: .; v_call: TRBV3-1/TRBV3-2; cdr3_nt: TGTGCCAGCAGGCGACAGTCCTACAATGAGCAGTTCTTC; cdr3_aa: CASRRQSYNEQFF
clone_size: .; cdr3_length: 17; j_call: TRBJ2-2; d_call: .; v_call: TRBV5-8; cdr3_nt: TGTGCCAGCAGCTTTTGGGCAGGATCGGTTATGAGCGGGGAGCTGTTTTTT; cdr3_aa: CASSFWAGSVMSGELFF
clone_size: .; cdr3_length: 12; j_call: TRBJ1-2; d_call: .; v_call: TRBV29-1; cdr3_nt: TGCAGCACCAGAGCCGGGAACTCAGGCTACACCTTC; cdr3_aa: CSTRAGNSGYTF
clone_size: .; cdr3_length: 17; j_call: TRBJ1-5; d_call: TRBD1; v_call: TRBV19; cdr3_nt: TGTGCCAGTAGTATTCAGGGGGTGAACTTCGTATATCAGCCCCAGCATTTT; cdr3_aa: CASSIQGVNFVYQPQHF
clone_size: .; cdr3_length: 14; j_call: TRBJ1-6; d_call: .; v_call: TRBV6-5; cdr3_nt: TGTGCCAGCAGCAAGAGCTCCTATAATTCACCCCTCCACTTT; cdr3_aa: CASSKSSYNSPLHF
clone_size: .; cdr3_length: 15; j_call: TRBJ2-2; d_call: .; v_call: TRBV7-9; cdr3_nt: TGTGCCAGCACCCTAGGTGTTCCGAACACCGGGGAGCTGTTTTTT; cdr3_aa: CASTLGVPNTGELFF
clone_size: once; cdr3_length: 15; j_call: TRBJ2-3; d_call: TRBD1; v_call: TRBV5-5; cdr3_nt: TGTGCCAGCAGCTTCGGGACAGGGGGCACAGATACGCAGTATTTT; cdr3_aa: CASSFGTGGTDTQYF
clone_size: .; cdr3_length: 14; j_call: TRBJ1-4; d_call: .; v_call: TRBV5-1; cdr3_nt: TGCGCCAGCAGCTTGACAGCGGGGAATGAAAAACTGTTTTTT; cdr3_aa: CASSLTAGNEKLFF
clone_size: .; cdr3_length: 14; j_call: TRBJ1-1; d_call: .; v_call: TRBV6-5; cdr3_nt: TGTGCCAGCAGTTTGATCCCTCGGGAGACTGAAGCTTTCTTT; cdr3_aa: CASSLIPRETEAFF
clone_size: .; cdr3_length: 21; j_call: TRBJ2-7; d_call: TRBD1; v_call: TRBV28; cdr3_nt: TGTGCCAGCAGTTTTTGTATCCCCGGACAGGGAAATCTGTGTGAGTCCTACGAGCAGTACTTC; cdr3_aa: CASSFCIPGQGNLCESYEQYF
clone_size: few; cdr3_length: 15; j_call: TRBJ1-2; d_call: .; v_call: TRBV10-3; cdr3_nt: TGTGCCATCACCAATCAGGGGAAGTTCGGCTATGGCTACACCTTC; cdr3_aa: CAITNQGKFGYGYTF
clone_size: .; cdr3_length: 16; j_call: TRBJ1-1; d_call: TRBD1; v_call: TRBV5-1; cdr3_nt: TGCGCCAGCCGGGACGGGACAGGGAGCTTGAACACTGAAGCTTTCTTT; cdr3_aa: CASRDGTGSLNTEAFF
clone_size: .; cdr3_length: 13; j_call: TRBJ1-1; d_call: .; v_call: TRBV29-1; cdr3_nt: TGCAGCGTTGAAGTGGGAGGGGGAGCTGAAGCTTTCTTT; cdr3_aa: CSVEVGGGAEAFF
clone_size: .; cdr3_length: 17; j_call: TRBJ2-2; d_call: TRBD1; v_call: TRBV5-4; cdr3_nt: TGTGCCAGCAGCTCAGGACAGGGGGGGGTCCGCACCGGGGAGCTGTTTTTT; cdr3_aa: CASSSGQGGVRTGELFF
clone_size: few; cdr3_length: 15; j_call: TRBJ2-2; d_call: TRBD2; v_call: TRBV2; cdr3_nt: TGTGCCAGCAGTGAAGCTAGCGGGAGGACCGGGGAGCTGTTTTTT; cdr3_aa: CASSEASGRTGELFF